These 27 T cell receptor beta chains originate from one sample sequenced in a study of T cells after yellow fever vaccination. One entry per CDR3 protein results from TCRdb running MiXCR on the 5' RACE reads. The sample shows approximately 300,000 distinct CDR3 sequences, 10% to 15% of them seen only once. The sequenced sample was CD4+ T cells sorted from PBMCs, obtained 45 days after the yellow fever booster vaccination. The receptor set was obtained from a man in his thirties or forties who received the YFV17D yellow fever vaccine.

This clonotype was seen a few times. The chain combines TRBV4-2 with TRBJ2-5; no clear D gene. V was trimmed by 0 bases and J by 4 bases, leaving 6 bases between them. The CDR3 spans 13 residues. Germline assignment: CDR1 LGHNA and CDR2 YNFKEQ. CDR3 bases: TGTGCCAGCAGCCAAGAAAAGCTAGAGACCCAGTACTTC. It is translated as CASSQEKLETQYF.

Note on this clonotype: An end of the junction differs from the germline gene, which may be a read error. J is TRBJ1-2 and V is TRBV20-1; no clear D. The CDR3 spans 12 residues. The V gene's germline CDR1 is DFQATT and CDR2 SNEGSKA (reference sequence). The CDR3 sequence is CSDRPAAYGYTF. The CDR3 bases are TGCAGTGATAGACCGGCCGCCTATGGCTACACCTTC.

There are many counts of this clonotype. Here the CDR3 reads CASRGGDTQYF. The CDR3, as DNA: TGCGCCAGCAGAGGTGGAGATACGCAGTATTTT. This chain uses TRBV4-3 with TRBJ2-3, with no clear D. Per the germline V gene, CDR1 is LGHNA and CDR2 is YSLEER. This CDR3 is built from 11 residues. Trimming left V 6 bases short and J 5 bases short, with 6 bases between.

This clonotype has more than one count but fewer than ten. V usage is TRBV7-2 and J usage is TRBJ2-1; 9 nucleotides agree with TRBD2. This CDR3 has 15 residues. Germline trimming cut 5 bases from V and 6 bases from J; bases unmatched to any gene: 8. The germline gives CDR1 SGHTA, CDR2 FQGNSA. CDR3 DNA: TGTGCCAGCAGCCTTAGCGGGAGTTACTCCAATGAGCAGTTCTTC. It yields the protein CASSLSGSYSNEQFF.

The CDR3: CSADTGKGHYGYTF. Written as DNA, the CDR3 is TGCAGTGCGGACACGGGGAAGGGACACTATGGCTACACCTTC. The rearrangement links TRBV20-1 to TRBJ1-2, with D maybe TRBD1 (5 bases). Germline lookup yields CDR1 DFQATT and CDR2 SNEGSKA (reference sequence). Trimming pared 6 bases from V and 3 bases from J, leaving 17 bases between. The CDR3 has 14 residues.

This chain joins TRBV6-2 or TRBV6-3 and TRBJ1-5, with no clear D. Germline V gene sequence: CDR1 MNHEY, CDR2 SVGEGT. Trimming left V 8 bases short and J 0 bases short, with 8 bases between. This CDR3 is built from 13 residues. This CDR3 reads CASHLYSNQPQHF. For the CDR3, the DNA is TGTGCCAGCCATTTATATAGCAATCAGCCCCAGCATTTT.

This clonotype has just a few counts. The chain joins TRBV5-1 to TRBJ2-1; 7 bases match TRBD2. Germline V gene data show CDR1 as SGHRS and CDR2 as YFSETQ. Unmatched junction bases numbered 10, after V lost 4 bases and J lost 6 bases. This CDR3 is built from 15 residues. The CDR3 region is CASSPTGTTSNEQFF. CDR3 in DNA: TGCGCCAGCAGCCCCACCGGGACTACGAGCAATGAGCAGTTCTTC. Full variable domain (remainder filled in from reference TRBV5-1 and TRBJ2-1): KAGVTQTPRYLIKTRGQQVTLSCSPISGHRSVSWYQQTPGQGLQFLFEYFSETQRNKGNFPGRFSGRQFSNSRSEMNVSTLELGDSALYLCASSPTGTTSNEQFFGPGTRLTVL.

This clonotype has just a few counts. The genes are TRBV12-3 or TRBV12-4 and TRBJ2-1; 7 nucleotides align to TRBD2. V was clipped by 8 bases and J by 8 bases; unmatched bases: 6. This CDR3 comprises 12 residues. The DNA for the CDR3 is TGTGCCAGCGCCGGCGGGAGCTATGAGCAGTTCTTC. It translates to CASAGGSYEQFF.

This clonotype has only a few counts. J is TRBJ2-1 and V is TRBV7-2; the D call may be TRBD1 or TRBD2 (5 bases each). This CDR3 has 12 amino acids. Trimming shortened V by 8 bases and J by 0 bases, and 5 bases separated the two germline ends. Germline V gives CDR1 SGHTA, CDR2 FQGNSA. This chain's CDR3 is CASGGSYNEQFF. CDR3 DNA sequence: TGTGCCAGCGGGGGCTCCTACAATGAGCAGTTCTTC.

In its sample, this clonotype was seen a few times. V usage is TRBV5-4 and J usage is TRBJ2-2; 11 bases are a match to TRBD2. Germline V gives CDR1 SGHNT, CDR2 YYREEE (reference sequence). The V segment lost 3 bases and the J segment 2 bases; nucleotides outside the gene matches: 9. CDR3 length: 18 amino acids. The CDR3 nucleotides are TGTGCCAGCAGCTCCGGGACTAGCGGAAATCTTAACACCGGGGAGCTGTTTTTT. Its protein is CASSSGTSGNLNTGELFF.

A few counts support this clonotype. This chain uses TRBV20-1 with TRBJ2-7; the D gene is possibly TRBD1 (6 bases). The CDR3 spans 16 residues. Trimming shortened V by 1 base and J by 4 bases, and 20 bases separated the two germline ends. CDR1 and CDR2 from the germline V gene are DFQATT and SNEGSKA (reference sequence). CDR3 DNA: TGCAGTGCTAGAGTGCGGTACAGGGCGGTTCAGTACGAGCAGTACTTC. This sequence encodes CSARVRYRAVQYEQYF.

This clonotype was observed at least ten times. This rearrangement joins TRBV5-1 to TRBJ2-5, with no clear D. The V gene lost 3 bases and the J gene lost 5 bases, with 11 bases spanning the gap. CDR1 is SGHRS and CDR2 is YFSETQ in the germline V gene. There are 13 residues in the CDR3. CDR3 loop: CASSSLGAETQYF. In DNA, the CDR3 is TGCGCCAGCAGCTCCTTGGGCGCCGAGACCCAGTACTTC. The whole variable domain, filled in from reference TRBV5-1 and TRBJ2-5, reads KAGVTQTPRYLIKTRGQQVTLSCSPISGHRSVSWYQQTPGQGLQFLFEYFSETQRNKGNFPGRFSGRQFSNSRSEMNVSTLELGDSALYLCASSSLGAETQYFGPGTRLLVL.

The chain has TRBV5-1 and TRBJ1-4; TRBD1 is a possible D gene (6 bases). Trimming took off 3 bases at V and 2 bases at J, with 11 bases between the two ends. Germline CDR1 SGHRS, CDR2 YFSETQ. The CDR3 runs 15 residues. DNA of the CDR3: TGCGCCAGCAGCTCTGTGGGGGCGACTAATGAAAAACTGTTTTTT. This translates into CASSSVGATNEKLFF.

This clonotype was picked up many times. The rearrangement uses TRBV5-5 and TRBJ2-3; a possible D gene is TRBD2 (6 bases). CDR1 and CDR2 (germline): SGHKS, YYEKEE (reference sequence). The CDR3 extends over 15 amino acids. V lost 0 bases and J 6 bases, leaving 14 bases between the germline ends. Here the CDR3 DNA reads TGTGCCAGCAGCTTGGGAGGGTTCGGAGGGGATACGCAGTATTTT. The encoded protein is CASSLGGFGGDTQYF.

This clonotype was picked up a small number of times. V and J are TRBV5-1 and TRBJ2-2, with a possible D match to TRBD2 (6 bases). Trimming cost V 1 base and J 0 bases, with 10 bases left between them. CDR1 is SGHRS, CDR2 YFSETQ, per germline. The CDR3 is 16 amino acids. The CDR3 here is CASSLNWGANTGELFF. Here the CDR3 DNA reads TGCGCCAGCAGCTTGAACTGGGGGGCGAACACCGGGGAGCTGTTTTTT.

The rearrangement joins TRBV12-3 or TRBV12-4 to TRBJ2-7; perhaps TRBD2 as D (5 bases). V was shortened by 3 bases and J by 7 bases, with 13 bases between the two germline ends. This CDR3 spans 13 amino acids. For the CDR3, the DNA is TGTGCCAGCAGTTTGAGGGTCCCCGGGGAGCAGTACTTC. It encodes CASSLRVPGEQYF.

On this clonotype: Given a much more abundant clone one base away, this may be a read error. The chain carries TRBV18 and TRBJ2-1, with D possibly being TRBD2 (6 bases). The CDR3 covers 16 residues. Germline V CDR1 and CDR2: KGHSH, LQKENI. V was cut by 1 base and J by 12 bases, with 22 bases left in between. The CDR3 loop reads CASSPRGIGGEGGQFF. CDR3 in DNA: TGTGCCAGCTCACCACGGGGGATAGGCGGGGAAGGAGGGCAGTTCTTC.

The chain combines TRBV28 with TRBJ2-3, with 9 nucleotides matching TRBD1. The germline gives CDR1 MDHEN, CDR2 SYDVKM. Unmatched junction bases numbered 6, after V lost 4 bases and J lost 4 bases. This CDR3 comprises 15 residues. For the CDR3, the DNA is TGTGCCAGCAGTTATCGACAGGGGGGCGCAGATACGCAGTATTTT. Its translation is CASSYRQGGADTQYF.

The gene calls are TRBV20-1 and TRBJ2-4, with D perhaps given as TRBD1 or TRBD2 (5 bases each). The germline V gene encodes CDR1 DFQATT and CDR2 SNEGSKA (reference sequence). The V gene lost 5 bases and the J gene lost 1 base, with 12 bases spanning the gap. The CDR3 is made up of 14 amino acids. CDR3 in amino acids: CSAAKGSAKNIQYF. CDR3 nucleotides: TGCAGTGCTGCCAAGGGGAGCGCCAAAAACATTCAGTACTTC.

This chain uses TRBV20-1 with TRBJ2-1; 11 bases map to TRBD2. Germline-derived CDR1 and CDR2 are DFQATT and SNEGSKA (reference sequence). J gave up 4 bases and V 1 base, and 6 bases lay outside the gene matches. The CDR3 length is 16 residues. Written as DNA, the CDR3 is TGCAGTGCTAGAGCCGCACTAGCGGGAGCTTACAATGAGCAGTTCTTC. Its protein is CSARAALAGAYNEQFF.

This clonotype was observed a few times. The chain has TRBV20-1 and TRBJ2-3, with D possibly TRBD2 on 6 matching bases. Germline loops: CDR1 DFQATT, CDR2 SNEGSKA (reference sequence). The ends were cut back, 5 bases at V and 9 bases at J, with 21 bases in the middle. The CDR3 covers 14 residues. The CDR3 nucleotides are TGCAGTGCTCTTCCGGCGGGGCCAGGGAGGACGCAGTATTTT. This gives the protein CSALPAGPGRTQYF.

A few counts support this clonotype. The genes are TRBV18 and TRBJ2-5, with unresolved D. V was shortened by 1 base and J by 4 bases, with 13 bases between the two germline ends. CDR1 and CDR2 from the germline V gene are KGHSH and LQKENI. The CDR3 consists of 15 residues. CDR3 loop: CASSPLGRRRETQYF. The CDR3 nucleotides read TGTGCCAGCTCACCACTCGGTCGGCGACGAGAGACCCAGTACTTC.

This chain links TRBV10-3 with TRBJ2-2; a weak D match, TRBD1 (5 bases). Germline-derived CDR1 and CDR2 are ENHRY and SYGVKD. Trimming stripped 4 bases from V and 3 bases from J, with 9 bases between. This CDR3 spans 14 amino acids. The CDR3 region has the DNA TGTGCCATCAGTGTAGACAGAGACACCGGGGAGCTGTTTTTT. It specifies CAISVDRDTGELFF.

Only a few counts were recorded for this clonotype. The chain carries TRBV11-2 and TRBJ2-5, with 8 bases matching TRBD2. Losses at the gene ends were 5 bases for V and 5 bases for J; bases not matched to a gene: 10. The CDR3 extends over 15 amino acids. Looked up from germline, CDR1 is SGHAT and CDR2 is FQNNGV. This chain's CDR3 is CASSLFRGRFETQYF. In nucleotides, the CDR3 is TGTGCCAGCAGCCTGTTTCGCGGGAGGTTCGAGACCCAGTACTTC.

This clonotype was detected only a few times. The rearrangement links TRBV28 to TRBJ2-1; a possible D gene is TRBD2 (6 bases). The germline gives CDR1 MDHEN, CDR2 SYDVKM. Trimming cost V 7 bases and J 8 bases, with 21 bases left between them. This CDR3 is built from 15 residues. The CDR3 spells CASTVGGSGIYEQFF. CDR3 nucleotides: TGTGCCAGCACCGTCGGGGGTTCGGGCATCTATGAGCAGTTCTTC.

J is TRBJ2-7 and V is TRBV20-1, with D possibly being TRBD1 or TRBD2 (5 bases each). V lost 0 bases, J lost 6 bases, and 15 bases lay in between. The CDR3 totals 14 residues. Germline V gene data show CDR1 as DFQATT and CDR2 as SNEGSKA (reference sequence). In DNA, the CDR3 is TGCAGTGCTAGAGATCCGGCAGGGAGAGGCGAGCAGTACTTC. Translated: CSARDPAGRGEQYF.

This clonotype was counted at least ten times. The chain carries TRBV20-1 and TRBJ2-1, with unresolved D. Trimming shortened V by 4 bases and J by 3 bases, and 13 bases separated the two germline ends. This CDR3 spans 14 amino acids. From germline, CDR1 is DFQATT and CDR2 SNEGSKA (reference sequence). CDR3 region: CSAIRAQGYNEQFF. CDR3 bases: TGCAGTGCTATTAGGGCGCAAGGCTACAATGAGCAGTTCTTC.